This TCR beta chain was identified during a study of cytomegalovirus exposure and HLA in healthy donors. Overall study findings and caveats: Earlier analysis looked at TCR beta V segments, and most were productive about 90% or about 30% of the time.

PCR employed 60 Vbeta and 13 Jbeta primers. Produced via immunoSEQ multiplex PCR; TCRdb's table is partial and in-frame only. The sample yields about 150,000 clones, 65% to 90% seen once. Concerning this clone itself: Its antigen is currently unknown.

Germline lookup yields CDR1 MNHEY and CDR2 SMNVEV (reference sequence). This CDR3 is built from 12 residues. The V end lost 6 bases, the J end lost 1 base, and 7 bases lay between the germline ends. The sequencing sample was made of PBMCs. The receptor was derived from a woman aged 50 to 65 in good health and CMV-seropositive. This chain links TRBV27 with TRBJ2-7; D call uncertain. The CDR3 DNA follows: TGTGCCAGCAGGGCCTCTTCCTACGAGCAGTACTTC. Its translation: CASRASSYEQYF.